Below are 5 T cell receptor beta chains sequenced from a single sample in a study of Ad26.COV2.S vaccination and SARS-CoV-2 variants. This table comes from immunoSEQ multiplex PCR, and its TCRdb copy is limited to in-frame clones, with some not included. Counted here are hundreds of thousands of clones, more than 75% occurring once; the ten biggest clones make up about 3.4%. Treatment meaning: approximately 18 received Ad26.COV2.S at low or high dose, single or two shots; 5 received placebo; per-sample allocation not given. Each sample was drawn 63 days after the first injection (of vaccine or placebo). Sequenced material: peripheral blood, taken in a trial of Ad26.COV2.S vaccine versus placebo. The receptors were sampled from a person aged 18-65 years who received the Ad26.COV2.S COVID-19 vaccine or a placebo.

The chain recombines TRBV21-1 with TRBJ2-3; the listed D gene, TRBD2, was not tested against the DNA. TRBV21-1 is deemed a pseudogene. The CDR3 has 15 amino acids. The CDR3 protein is CASSKRGGSTDTQYF. CDR3 coding DNA: TGTGCCAGCAGCAAACGCGGCGGAAGCACAGATACGCAGTATTTT.

The V call is TRBV27, the J call TRBJ2-1; the match to TRBD2 covers 7 bases. The germline CDR1 and CDR2 sequences are MNHEY and SMNVEV (reference sequence). Trimming cost V 5 bases and J 2 bases; bases outside gene matches: 15. The CDR3 has 18 residues. The CDR3 sequence is CASSPIRGRAGAYNEQFF. CDR3 sequence (DNA): TGTGCCAGCAGTCCTATCCGGGGCAGGGCGGGGGCCTACAATGAGCAGTTCTTC.

This chain's CDR3 is CASSQPGQGRGYGYTF. The DNA for the CDR3 is TGCGCCAGCAGCCAACCGGGACAGGGGCGCGGCTATGGCTACACCTTC. The V gene is TRBV4-1, the J gene TRBJ1-2; 10 bases are a match to TRBD1. The CDR3 covers 16 residues. V trimming: 2 bases; J trimming: 4 bases; junction bases outside the gene matches: 7. The germline CDR1 and CDR2 sequences are MGHRA and YSYEKL.

The chain combines TRBV9 with TRBJ2-1, with D tentatively TRBD1 (6 bases). Germline values: CDR1 SGDLS, CDR2 YYNGEE. Trimming pared 0 bases from V and 7 bases from J, leaving 11 bases between. The CDR3 consists of 14 residues. CDR3: CASSVEQGLNEQFF. The CDR3 DNA sequence: TGTGCCAGCAGCGTAGAACAGGGCCTTAATGAGCAGTTCTTC.

This chain connects TRBV5-4 to TRBJ2-1; TRBD2 matches 14 bases. The CDR3 is 16 residues long. Germline V gives CDR1 SGHNT, CDR2 YYREEE (reference sequence). V was pared by 4 bases and J by 4 bases, with 4 bases of the junction left unmatched. The CDR3 nucleotides read TGTGCCAGCAGCCGGACTAGCGGGGGGAAATACAATGAGCAGTTCTTC. Translated, it gives CASSRTSGGKYNEQFF.